This TCR beta chain was observed in a study of identifying expanded T cells in peripheral blood. As concerns this clone: Its cognate antigen is unknown.

Study conclusions and caveats: Roughly two-week clone count variance significantly increased as total template count grew.

Produced via immunoSEQ multiplex PCR; TCRdb's table is partial and in-frame only. The sample contains under 150,000 clones, 86% of which appear only once. No infections or other immune events were documented during collection. This CDR3 is built from 13 residues. Per the germline V gene, CDR1 is SGHRS and CDR2 is YFSETQ. Trimming removed 2 bases from V and 4 bases from J, with 9 bases in between. The material sequenced was blood. The source of this sequence is a person between 18 and 69 years old in good health. The chain has TRBV5-1 and TRBJ2-5, with unresolved D. Here the CDR3 DNA reads TGCGCCAGCAGCTTACGACCCTCAGAGACCCAGTACTTC. This translates into CASSLRPSETQYF.